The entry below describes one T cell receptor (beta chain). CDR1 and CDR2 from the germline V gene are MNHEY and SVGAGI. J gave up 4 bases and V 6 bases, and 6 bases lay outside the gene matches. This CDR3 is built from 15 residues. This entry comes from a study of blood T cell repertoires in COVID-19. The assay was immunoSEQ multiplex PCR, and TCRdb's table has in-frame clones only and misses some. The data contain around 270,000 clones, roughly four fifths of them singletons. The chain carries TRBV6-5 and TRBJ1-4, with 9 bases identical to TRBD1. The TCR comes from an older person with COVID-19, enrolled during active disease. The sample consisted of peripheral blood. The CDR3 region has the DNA TGTGCCAGCAGGGACGACAGGGGGTATAATGAAAAACTGTTTTTT. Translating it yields CASRDDRGYNEKLFF.